The rows below give T cell receptor beta chains drawn from one sample of a study of CD8+ T cells in alopecia areata. Assay used: immunoSEQ multiplex PCR; TCRdb lists only in-frame clones, some missing. In the table there are fewer than 250,000 clones, 50% to 70% of which are singletons. Specimen: CD4+ T cells sorted from blood, collected at week 0. These receptors came from a human donor with alopecia areata. CDR3s include the opening cysteine and the closing phenylalanine or tryptophan. The D gene is left open where the match is weak. Only some rows state a clone size, as once, few, many or a class for expanded clones.

>few|TRBD2|TRBJ2-7|TRBV15
CATSRGAGTSVYEQYF
TGTGCCACCAGCAGGGGAGCCGGGACTAGCGTATACGAGCAGTACTTC
>-|-|TRBJ1-5|TRBV7-9
CASSLVEGPTQPQHF
TGTGCCAGCAGCTTAGTGGAGGGGCCCACTCAGCCCCAGCATTTT
>-|TRBD1|TRBJ2-7|TRBV18
CASSAQGANEQYF
TGTGCCAGCTCCGCCCAGGGGGCAAACGAGCAGTACTTC
>-|-|TRBJ2-3|TRBV29-1
CSVERGADTQYF
TGCAGCGTTGAGAGGGGTGCAGATACGCAGTATTTT
>few|-|TRBJ1-1|TRBV9
CASSPRVNTEAFF
TGTGCCAGCAGCCCGCGGGTGAACACTGAAGCTTTCTTT
>few|TRBD1|TRBJ2-7|TRBV29-1
CSVRYRGNEQYF
TGCAGCGTTAGATACAGGGGTAACGAGCAGTACTTC
>few|-|TRBJ1-1|TRBV30
CAWSWGRSNTEAFF
TGTGCCTGGAGTTGGGGCAGATCAAACACTGAAGCTTTCTTT
>-|-|TRBJ1-2|TRBV19
CASLPRVGYGYTF
TGTGCCAGCCTCCCACGGGTAGGCTATGGCTACACCTTC
>-|-|TRBJ2-7|TRBV5-1
CASSLASYEQYF
TGCGCCAGCAGCTTGGCGTCCTACGAGCAGTACTTC
>-|TRBD1|TRBJ2-3|TRBV29-1
CSATGRRTDTQYF
TGCAGCGCGACAGGGAGAAGGACAGATACGCAGTATTTT
>-|-|TRBJ2-6|TRBV6-5
CASSPWDSGANVLTF
TGTGCCAGCAGCCCCTGGGACTCTGGGGCCAACGTCCTGACTTTC
>few|TRBD2|TRBJ2-3|TRBV7-9
CASSPGTSGIARTDTQYF
TGTGCCAGCAGCCCCGGGACTAGCGGGATCGCGCGCACAGATACGCAGTATTTT
>-|-|TRBJ1-5|TRBV30
CAWSVGEKPQHF
TGTGCCTGGAGTGTAGGGGAGAAGCCCCAGCATTTT
>-|-|TRBJ1-5|TRBV5-1
CASSLDGLSSNQPQHF
TGCGCCAGCAGCTTGGATGGGCTGAGTAGCAATCAGCCCCAGCATTTT
>-|-|TRBJ2-7|TRBV10-3
CAIGEVYEQYF
TGTGCCATCGGGGAGGTATACGAGCAGTACTTC
>-|TRBD1|TRBJ1-1|TRBV11-2
CASSLQGMGTEAFF
TGTGCCAGCAGTTTACAGGGGATGGGCACTGAAGCTTTCTTT
>-|-|TRBJ2-1|TRBV6-5
CASSTPEGSKFF
TGTGCCAGCAGTACCCCGGAGGGAAGTAAGTTCTTC
>-|-|TRBJ1-2|TRBV25-1
CASSEEGTGYGYTF
TGTGCCAGCAGTGAAGAGGGCACGGGCTATGGCTACACCTTC
>-|TRBD1|TRBJ1-4|TRBV11-2
CASSAGQGFNEKLFF
TGTGCCAGCAGCGCCGGACAGGGATTTAATGAAAAACTGTTTTTT
>-|TRBD1|TRBJ1-4|TRBV9
CASSVGDRDRHWYNEKLFF
TGTGCCAGCAGCGTAGGGGACCGGGACAGGCATTGGTACAATGAAAAACTGTTTTTT
>-|TRBD1|TRBJ2-6|TRBV9
CASSPGQVISGANVLTF
TGTGCCAGCAGCCCCGGACAGGTTATCTCTGGGGCCAACGTCCTGACTTTC
>-|-|TRBJ2-3|TRBV5-1
CASSFGQGMSTDTQYF
TGCGCCAGCAGCTTTGGGCAAGGGATGAGCACAGATACGCAGTATTTT
>-|-|TRBJ2-2|TRBV7-8
CASSLSKNTGELFF
TGTGCCAGCAGCTTGTCAAAGAACACCGGGGAGCTGTTTTTT
>few|-|TRBJ2-6|TRBV7-2
CASSFNSGANVLTF
TGTGCCAGCAGCTTCAATTCTGGGGCCAACGTCCTGACTTTC
>-|-|TRBJ2-6|TRBV7-6
CASSSGTQGESGANVLTF
TGTGCCAGCAGCTCAGGGACACAGGGAGAGTCTGGGGCCAACGTCCTGACTTTC